This TCR beta chain was identified in a study of T cell repertoires in cytomegalovirus infection. About the research overall: TCR beta signatures that were public indicated CMV infection and matching HLA type.

The V gene's germline CDR1 is SGHNT and CDR2 YYREEE (reference sequence). The CDR3 has 14 residues. V was shortened by 5 bases and J by 6 bases, with 15 bases between the two germline ends. MiXCR, applied by TCRdb to the reads, yields one record per CDR3 protein. The table includes about 97,000 distinct CDR3 sequences, about 15% detected once. This TCR was recovered from a human donor in good health (CMV status not recorded). Some clones in this sample may be carry-over from other donors' samples. Sequenced material: PBMCs. This sequence joins TRBV5-4 and TRBJ1-5, with a possible D match to TRBD1 (6 bases). CDR3 sequence reads: CASSSGVASQPQHF. CDR3 nucleotide sequence: TGTGCCAGCAGTTCAGGGGTCGCGAGTCAGCCCCAGCATTTT.